The next 2 T cell receptor beta chains were all read from a single sample in a study of T cell responses to AZD1222 COVID-19 vaccine. Repertoires were generated with immunoSEQ multiplex PCR, while TCRdb's copy carries only in-frame clones and drops some. Counted here are 55,000 to 70,000 clones, around 83% occurring once; the ten biggest clones make up about 12%. The sample here was peripheral blood, taken on day 0 of AZD1222 vaccination. Receptor source: an adult in good health.

CDR3 region: CASSVDAGRTGSTDTQYF. CDR3 DNA: TGTGCCAGCAGCGTAGATGCGGGGCGGACTGGAAGCACAGATACGCAGTATTTT. The chain recombines TRBV9 with TRBJ2-3; possibly TRBD2 for D (6 bases). V was shortened by 0 bases and J by 0 bases, with 17 bases between the two germline ends. CDR1 SGDLS and CDR2 YYNGEE come from the germline V gene. This CDR3 is 18 amino acids long.

The chain has TRBV9 and TRBJ2-5; perhaps TRBD2 as D (6 bases). Germline values: CDR1 SGDLS, CDR2 YYNGEE. Trimming cost V 0 bases and J 7 bases, with 10 bases left between them. The CDR3 runs 13 residues. CDR3 sequence reads: CASSVGDSGTQYF. The CDR3 bases are TGTGCCAGCAGCGTAGGGGACTCCGGGACCCAGTACTTC.